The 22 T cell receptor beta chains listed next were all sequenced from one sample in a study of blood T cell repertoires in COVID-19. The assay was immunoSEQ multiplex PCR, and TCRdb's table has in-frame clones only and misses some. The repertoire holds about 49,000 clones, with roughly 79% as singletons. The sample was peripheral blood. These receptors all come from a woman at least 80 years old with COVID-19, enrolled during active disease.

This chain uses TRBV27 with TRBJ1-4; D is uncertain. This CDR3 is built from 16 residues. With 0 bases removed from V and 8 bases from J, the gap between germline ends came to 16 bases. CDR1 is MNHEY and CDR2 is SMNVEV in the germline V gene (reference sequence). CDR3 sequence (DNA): TGTGCCAGCAGTTTATCCCGCCAGGTTCAAAGGGAAAAACTGTTTTTT. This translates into CASSLSRQVQREKLFF.

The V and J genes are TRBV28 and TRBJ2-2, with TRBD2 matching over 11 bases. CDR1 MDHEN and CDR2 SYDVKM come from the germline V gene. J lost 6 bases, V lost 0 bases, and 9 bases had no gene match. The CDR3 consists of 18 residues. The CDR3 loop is CASSLWGTSGPSPGELFF. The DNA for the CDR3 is TGTGCCAGCAGTTTATGGGGGACTAGCGGACCGAGCCCCGGGGAGCTGTTTTTT.

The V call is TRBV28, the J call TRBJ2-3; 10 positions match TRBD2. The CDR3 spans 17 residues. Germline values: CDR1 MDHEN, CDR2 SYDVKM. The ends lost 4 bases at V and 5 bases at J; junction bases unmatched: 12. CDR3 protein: CASSSRGSGRFGDTQYF. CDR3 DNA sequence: TGTGCCAGCAGTTCCCGAGGTAGCGGGAGGTTTGGAGATACGCAGTATTTT.

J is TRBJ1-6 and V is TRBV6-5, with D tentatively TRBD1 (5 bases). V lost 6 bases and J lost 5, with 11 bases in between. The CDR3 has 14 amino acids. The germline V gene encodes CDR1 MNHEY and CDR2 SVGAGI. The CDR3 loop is CASSLTVDNSPLHF. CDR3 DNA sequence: TGTGCCAGCAGCTTGACAGTAGATAATTCACCCCTCCACTTT.

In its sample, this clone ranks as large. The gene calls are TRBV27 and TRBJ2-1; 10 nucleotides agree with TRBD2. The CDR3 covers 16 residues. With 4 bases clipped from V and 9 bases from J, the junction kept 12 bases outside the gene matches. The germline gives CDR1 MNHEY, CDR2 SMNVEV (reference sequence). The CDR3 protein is CASSSPASGSRSEQFF. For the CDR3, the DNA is TGTGCCAGCAGTTCCCCGGCTAGCGGGAGTAGGAGTGAGCAGTTCTTC.

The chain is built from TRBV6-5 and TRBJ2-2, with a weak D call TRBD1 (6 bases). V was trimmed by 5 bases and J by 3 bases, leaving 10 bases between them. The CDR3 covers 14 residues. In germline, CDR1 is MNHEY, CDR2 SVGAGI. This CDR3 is CASSRDTDTGELFF. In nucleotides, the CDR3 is TGTGCCAGCAGTAGGGACACAGACACCGGGGAGCTGTTTTTT.

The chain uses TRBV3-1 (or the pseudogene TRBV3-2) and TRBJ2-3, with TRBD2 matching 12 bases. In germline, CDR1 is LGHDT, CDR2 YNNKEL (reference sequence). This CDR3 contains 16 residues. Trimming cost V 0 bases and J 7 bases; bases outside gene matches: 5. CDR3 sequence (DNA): TGTGCCAGCAGCCAAGATCCTAGCGGGAGGGCCAATACGCAGTATTTT. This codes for CASSQDPSGRANTQYF.

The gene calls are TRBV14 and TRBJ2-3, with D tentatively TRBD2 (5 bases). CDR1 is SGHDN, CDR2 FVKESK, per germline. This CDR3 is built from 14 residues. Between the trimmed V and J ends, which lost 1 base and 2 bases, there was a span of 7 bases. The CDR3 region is CASSQGGYTDTQYF. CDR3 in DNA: TGTGCCAGCAGCCAAGGAGGGTACACAGATACGCAGTATTTT.

The DNA for the CDR3 is TGTGCCAGCAGCAGTACAGGGGGGAACACTGAAGCTTTCTTT. Protein sequence: CASSSTGGNTEAFF. V gene TRBV11-2 combines with J gene TRBJ1-1; 8 bases line up with TRBD1. The CDR3 is made up of 14 amino acids. CDR1 and CDR2 from the germline V gene are SGHAT and FQNNGV. J lost 1 base, V lost 5 bases, and 3 bases had no gene match. The whole variable domain, filled in from reference TRBV11-2 and TRBJ1-1, reads EAGVAQSPRYKIIEKRQSVAFWCNPISGHATLYWYQQILGQGPKLLIQFQNNGVVDDSQLPKDRFSAERLKGVDSTLKIQPAKLEDSAVYLCASSSTGGNTEAFFGQGTRLTVV.

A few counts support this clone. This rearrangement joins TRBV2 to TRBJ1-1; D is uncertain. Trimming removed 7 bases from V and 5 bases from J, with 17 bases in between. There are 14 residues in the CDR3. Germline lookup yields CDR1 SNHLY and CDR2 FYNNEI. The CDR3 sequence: CASTSNSGVTEAFF. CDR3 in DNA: TGTGCCAGCACTTCAAATTCGGGAGTTACTGAAGCTTTCTTT.

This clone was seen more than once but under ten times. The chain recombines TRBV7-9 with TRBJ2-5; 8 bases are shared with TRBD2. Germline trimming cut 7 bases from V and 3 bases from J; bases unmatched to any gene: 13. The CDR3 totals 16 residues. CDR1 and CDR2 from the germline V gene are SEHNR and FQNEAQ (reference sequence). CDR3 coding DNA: TGTGCCAGCACCCCCCCCTTCGGGAGGGCCGAAGAGACCCAGTACTTC. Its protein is CASTPPFGRAEETQYF.

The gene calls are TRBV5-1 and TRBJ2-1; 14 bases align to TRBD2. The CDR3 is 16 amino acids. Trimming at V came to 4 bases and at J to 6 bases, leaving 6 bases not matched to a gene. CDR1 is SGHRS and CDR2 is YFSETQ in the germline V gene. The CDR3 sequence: CASSGKGLAGVNEQFF. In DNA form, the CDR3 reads TGCGCCAGCAGCGGAAAGGGACTAGCGGGAGTCAATGAGCAGTTCTTC.

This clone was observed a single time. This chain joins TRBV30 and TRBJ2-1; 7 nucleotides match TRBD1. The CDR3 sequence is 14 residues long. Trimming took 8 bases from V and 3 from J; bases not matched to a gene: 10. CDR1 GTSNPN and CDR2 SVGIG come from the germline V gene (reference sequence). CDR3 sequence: CATSTGIGYNEQFF. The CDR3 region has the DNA TGTGCCACCTCGACAGGGATCGGCTACAATGAGCAGTTCTTC. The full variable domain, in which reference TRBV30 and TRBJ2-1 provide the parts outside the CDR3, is SQTIHQWPATLVQPVGSPLSLECTVEGTSNPNLYWYRQAAGRGLQLLFYSVGIGQISSEVPQNLSASRPQDRQFILSSKKLLLSDSGFYLCATSTGIGYNEQFFGPGTRLTVL.

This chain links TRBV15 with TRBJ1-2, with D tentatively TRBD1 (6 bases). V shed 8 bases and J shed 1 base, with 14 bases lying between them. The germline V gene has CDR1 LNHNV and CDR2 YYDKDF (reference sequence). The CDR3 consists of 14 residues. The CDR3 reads CATARGSDNYGYTF. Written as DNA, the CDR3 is TGTGCCACCGCGAGGGGGAGTGATAACTATGGCTACACCTTC.

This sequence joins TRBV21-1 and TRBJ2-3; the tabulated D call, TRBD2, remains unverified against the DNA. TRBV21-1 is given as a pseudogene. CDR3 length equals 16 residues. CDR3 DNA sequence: TGTGCCAGCAGCAAAGCGCTTTGGCTAGCGGGAGATACGCAGTATTTT. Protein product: CASSKALWLAGDTQYF.

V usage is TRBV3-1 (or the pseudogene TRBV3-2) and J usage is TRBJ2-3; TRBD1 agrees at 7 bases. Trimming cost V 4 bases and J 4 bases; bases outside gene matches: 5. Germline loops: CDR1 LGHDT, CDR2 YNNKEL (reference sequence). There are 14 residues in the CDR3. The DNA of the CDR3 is TGTGCCAGCAGCCTGCGACAGGGACCAGATACGCAGTATTTT. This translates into CASSLRQGPDTQYF.

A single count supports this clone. CDR3 amino acids: CASSTRGHQPQHF. In DNA, the CDR3 is TGTGCCAGCAGTACCAGGGGGCATCAGCCCCAGCATTTT. The chain uses TRBV6-5 and TRBJ1-5; 8 bases match TRBD1. Germline CDR1 reads MNHEY; CDR2 reads SVGAGI. The CDR3 loop spans 13 amino acids. V lost 5 bases and J lost 5; bases outside the gene matches: 2.

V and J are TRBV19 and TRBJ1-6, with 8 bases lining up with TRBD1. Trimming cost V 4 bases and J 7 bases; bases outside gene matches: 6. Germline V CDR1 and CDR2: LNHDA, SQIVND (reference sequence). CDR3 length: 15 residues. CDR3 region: CASSTTGDGNSPLHF. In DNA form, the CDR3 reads TGTGCCAGTAGTACGACAGGGGATGGAAATTCACCCCTCCACTTT. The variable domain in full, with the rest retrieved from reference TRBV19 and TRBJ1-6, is DGGITQSPKYLFRKEGQNVTLSCEQNLNHDAMYWYRQDPGQGLRLIYYSQIVNDFQKGDIAEGYSVSREKKESFPLTVTSAQKNPTAFYLCASSTTGDGNSPLHFGNGTRLTVT.

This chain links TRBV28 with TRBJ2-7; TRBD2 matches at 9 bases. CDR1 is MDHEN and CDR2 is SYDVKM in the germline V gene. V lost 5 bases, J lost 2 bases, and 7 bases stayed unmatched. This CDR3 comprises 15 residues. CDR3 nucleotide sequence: TGTGCCAGCAGTACGGGCGGGAGGGCCACCTACGAGCAGTACTTC. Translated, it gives CASSTGGRATYEQYF.

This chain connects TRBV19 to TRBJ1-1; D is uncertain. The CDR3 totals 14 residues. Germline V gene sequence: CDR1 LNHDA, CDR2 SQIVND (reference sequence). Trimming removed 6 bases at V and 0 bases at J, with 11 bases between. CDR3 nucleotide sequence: TGTGCCAGTAGGCGGCAGCCGATGAACACTGAAGCTTTCTTT. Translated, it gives CASRRQPMNTEAFF.

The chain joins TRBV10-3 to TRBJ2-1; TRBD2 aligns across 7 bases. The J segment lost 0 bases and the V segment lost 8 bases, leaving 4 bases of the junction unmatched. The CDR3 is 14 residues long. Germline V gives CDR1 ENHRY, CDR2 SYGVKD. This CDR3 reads CAIGGVISYNEQFF. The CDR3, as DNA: TGTGCCATCGGGGGGGTGATCTCCTACAATGAGCAGTTCTTC.

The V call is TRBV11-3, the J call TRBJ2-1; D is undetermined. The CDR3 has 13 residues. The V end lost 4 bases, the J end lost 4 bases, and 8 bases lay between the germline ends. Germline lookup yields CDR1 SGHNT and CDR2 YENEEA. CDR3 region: CASSSSRYNEQFF. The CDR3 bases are TGTGCCAGCAGCTCATCCAGGTACAATGAGCAGTTCTTC.